This entry lists 26 T cell receptor beta chains sequenced from one sample in a study of OX40 agonist ivuxolimab in advanced cancers. TCRdb's copy holds only in-frame clones and misses some; the assay was immunoSEQ multiplex PCR. The table lists roughly 40,000 clones, 88% of them singletons. This specimen consisted of CD4+ or CD8+ T cells sorted from blood, obtained in a trial of the OX40 agonist ivuxolimab. These receptors came from an adult with an advanced solid tumor such as melanoma, head and neck, liver or kidney cancer.

This rearrangement joins TRBV7-8 to TRBJ2-1, with 8 bases that match TRBD2. In germline, CDR1 is SGHVS, CDR2 FQNEAQ. The CDR3 totals 14 residues. Trimming cost V 2 bases and J 3 bases; bases outside gene matches: 0. For the CDR3, the DNA is TGTGCCAGCAGCTTAACTAGCGGCTACAATGAGCAGTTCTTC. It translates to CASSLTSGYNEQFF.

The chain recombines TRBV6-5 with TRBJ1-5; no firm D call. The CDR3 contains 14 residues. Trimming stripped 8 bases from V and 4 bases from J, with 15 bases between. Germline V gives CDR1 MNHEY, CDR2 SVGAGI. The CDR3 DNA sequence: TGTGCCAGCGGAATATGGGGTGATAATCAGCCCCAGCATTTT. Its protein is CASGIWGDNQPQHF.

V and J are TRBV11-2 and TRBJ1-4; D is unresolved. Germline lookup yields CDR1 SGHAT and CDR2 FQNNGV. The ends were cut back, 0 bases at V and 6 bases at J, with 8 bases in the middle. The CDR3 sequence is 14 residues long. CDR3 DNA: TGTGCCAGCAGCTTAGAGGGCGTAGATGAAAAACTGTTTTTT. It yields the protein CASSLEGVDEKLFF. Complete variable domain (other parts from reference TRBV11-2 and TRBJ1-4): EAGVAQSPRYKIIEKRQSVAFWCNPISGHATLYWYQQILGQGPKLLIQFQNNGVVDDSQLPKDRFSAERLKGVDSTLKIQPAKLEDSAVYLCASSLEGVDEKLFFGSGTQLSVL.

The chain joins TRBV7-3 to TRBJ2-1; D ambiguous. The V end lost 0 bases, the J end lost 6 bases, and 6 bases lay between the germline ends. The CDR3 covers 13 residues. Germline values: CDR1 SGHTA, CDR2 FQGTGA. The CDR3 region is CASSLTSVNEQFF. Here the CDR3 DNA reads TGTGCCAGCAGCTTAACGTCCGTCAATGAGCAGTTCTTC. Combining the CDR3 with reference TRBV7-3 and TRBJ2-1 gives the whole variable domain GAGVSQTPSNKVTEKGKYVELRCDPISGHTALYWYRQSLGQGPEFLIYFQGTGAADDSGLPNDRFFAVRPEGSVSTLKIQRTERGDSAVYLCASSLTSVNEQFFGPGTRLTVL.

CDR3 sequence: CASSPASVSYEQYF. In DNA, the CDR3 is TGTGCCAGCAGCCCAGCTAGCGTGTCCTACGAGCAGTACTTC. The rearrangement joins TRBV7-9 to TRBJ2-5; TRBD2 is a possible D gene (6 bases). The J call is in doubt because the DNA end fits TRBJ2-7 better. This CDR3 comprises 14 residues. CDR1 is SEHNR and CDR2 is FQNEAQ in the germline V gene (reference sequence).

The CDR3 loop reads CASSPSASGANVLTF. In nucleotides, the CDR3 is TGTGCCAGCAGCCCCTCAGCGTCTGGGGCCAACGTCCTGACTTTC. V is TRBV7-9 and J is TRBJ2-6; no firm D call. There are 15 residues in the CDR3. Trimming left V 5 bases short and J 1 base short, with 9 bases between. Germline-derived CDR1 and CDR2 are SEHNR and FQNEAQ (reference sequence).

The V call is TRBV5-1, the J call TRBJ2-1; maybe TRBD1 (6 bases). CDR1 and CDR2 from the germline V gene are SGHRS and YFSETQ. The length of the CDR3 is 14 residues. The V end was cut by 3 bases, the J end by 7 bases, with 14 bases between. CDR3 sequence: CASSSGTQENEQFF. CDR3 bases: TGCGCCAGCAGCTCCGGGACACAGGAAAATGAGCAGTTCTTC.

The rearrangement uses TRBV4-1 and TRBJ2-1, with TRBD2 as a possible D gene (6 bases). There are 17 residues in the CDR3. Trimming cost V 4 bases and J 2 bases, with 18 bases left between them. Germline V gene lookup returns CDR1 MGHRA and CDR2 YSYEKL. For the CDR3, the DNA is TGCGCCAGCAGCCGGCCCCTCGCGGCGGGGACCTACAATGAGCAGTTCTTC. Translating gives CASSRPLAAGTYNEQFF.

This clone was seen once. This rearrangement joins TRBV5-1 to TRBJ1-1; TRBD1 might be the D (6 bases). V was clipped by 0 bases and J by 3 bases, with 12 bases between them. The CDR3 covers 15 residues. Germline V gene sequence: CDR1 SGHRS, CDR2 YFSETQ. The CDR3 DNA reads as TGCGCCAGCAGCTTGGATCCAGGGGTTTACACTGAAGCTTTCTTT. It translates to CASSLDPGVYTEAFF.

This chain uses TRBV7-9 with TRBJ2-1; 10 bases map to TRBD2. The germline V gene has CDR1 SEHNR and CDR2 FQNEAQ (reference sequence). V dropped 3 bases and J dropped 7; count of bases not matched to a gene: 18. The CDR3 has 19 amino acids. The CDR3 sequence: CASSLGGPSGRPGGNEQFF. In nucleotides, the CDR3 is TGTGCCAGCAGCTTGGGGGGTCCTAGCGGGAGACCCGGGGGTAATGAGCAGTTCTTC.

The rearrangement joins TRBV7-6 to TRBJ2-1, with TRBD1 identical over 7 bases. Germline CDR1 and CDR2: SGHVS and FNYEAQ. The CDR3 has 14 amino acids. J gave up 5 bases and V 4 bases, and 5 bases lay outside the gene matches. CDR3 sequence reads: CASSSRDRHNEQFF. The CDR3 DNA sequence: TGTGCCAGCAGCTCACGGGACAGACACAATGAGCAGTTCTTC.

Concerning this clone: Its ends do not fully match the called genes, so a read error is possible. The chain couples TRBV12-5 to TRBJ2-3, with TRBD1 identical over 11 bases. This CDR3 region has 14 residues. The germline V gene has CDR1 LGHNT and CDR2 FRNRAP. For the CDR3, the DNA is TGTGCTAGTGGTCCGGGTCTTCCGGGACAGGGGGTTTTTTTT. It specifies CASGPGLPGQGVFF.

The chain combines TRBV28 with TRBJ2-1; D is uncertain. CDR3 length: 13 residues. Germline lookup yields CDR1 MDHEN and CDR2 SYDVKM. The V end lost 2 bases, the J end lost 4 bases, and 6 bases lay between the germline ends. DNA of the CDR3: TGTGCCAGCAGTTTACTAGTATACAATGAGCAGTTCTTC. Protein product: CASSLLVYNEQFF.

The rearrangement links TRBV14 to TRBJ2-7, with 7 nucleotides matching TRBD1. V was clipped by 0 bases and J by 0 bases; unmatched bases: 8. Germline values: CDR1 SGHDN, CDR2 FVKESK. CDR3 length: 17 amino acids. The CDR3 loop reads CASSQDRRQGFSYEQYF. In DNA, the CDR3 is TGTGCCAGCAGCCAAGATCGTCGACAGGGCTTCTCCTACGAGCAGTACTTC.

The V call is TRBV5-1, the J call TRBJ2-5; possibly TRBD2 for D (6 bases). The CDR3 has 15 residues. The germline V and J ends were trimmed by 3 bases and 5 bases, with 17 bases remaining between them. CDR1 is SGHRS, CDR2 YFSETQ, per germline. CDR3 DNA sequence: TGCGCCAGCAGCTCTCTAGCGTCAGAGAGTGAGACCCAGTACTTC. As protein: CASSSLASESETQYF.

The gene calls are TRBV4-1 and TRBJ2-2; D unresolved. This CDR3 spans 12 amino acids. In germline, CDR1 is MGHRA, CDR2 YSYEKL. V lost 3 bases and J lost 8, with 7 bases in between. This CDR3 is CASSQKTGELFF. In nucleotides, the CDR3 is TGCGCCAGCAGCCAGAAGACAGGGGAGCTGTTTTTT.

The chain carries TRBV7-8 and TRBJ1-1; no clear D. The CDR3 has 14 amino acids. Trimming stripped 1 base from V and 4 bases from J, with 10 bases between. Germline V gene data show CDR1 as SGHVS and CDR2 as FQNEAQ. CDR3 sequence reads: CASSLVGEGTEAFF. In DNA, the CDR3 is TGTGCCAGCAGCTTAGTAGGAGAGGGCACTGAAGCTTTCTTT.

The chain couples TRBV14 to TRBJ2-7, with D perhaps matching TRBD2 (6 bases). The CDR3 length is 15 residues. Germline V gene sequence: CDR1 SGHDN, CDR2 FVKESK. Trimming took 5 bases from V and 2 from J, leaving 16 bases between them. The CDR3 loop is CASSSRATGAYEQYF. The CDR3 DNA reads TGTGCCAGCAGCTCCCGGGCCACGGGGGCCTACGAGCAGTACTTC. The whole variable domain, filled in from reference TRBV14 and TRBJ2-7, reads EAGVTQFPSHSVIEKGQTVTLRCDPISGHDNLYWYRRVMGKEIKFLLHFVKESKQDESGMPNNRFLAERTGGTYSTLKVQPAELEDSGVYFCASSSRATGAYEQYFGPGTRLTVT.

The chain joins TRBV7-3 to TRBJ2-1; 8 bases agree with TRBD2. The V and J ends lost 0 bases and 5 bases, in that order; junction bases with no gene match: 9. In germline, CDR1 is SGHTA, CDR2 FQGTGA. CDR3 length: 17 residues. DNA for the CDR3: TGTGCCAGCAGCTTAACGTACGGTAGCGGGAAAAACAATGAGCAGTTCTTC. Protein sequence: CASSLTYGSGKNNEQFF.

This clone was recorded a few times. V is TRBV6-6 and J is TRBJ1-5, with 7 bases lining up with TRBD1. Looked up from germline, CDR1 is MNHNY and CDR2 is SVGAGI (reference sequence). This CDR3 region has 16 residues. The V segment lost 1 base and the J segment 7 bases; nucleotides outside the gene matches: 10. DNA of the CDR3: TGTGCCAGCAGTTACTTGGCGGCCAGGGGGGACCAGCCCCAGCATTTT. Residues: CASSYLAARGDQPQHF.

The J gene is TRBJ1-1, the V gene TRBV7-3; TRBD1 matches at 10 bases. The V and J ends lost 0 bases and 3 bases, in that order; junction bases with no gene match: 1. This CDR3 has 15 amino acids. Germline assignment: CDR1 SGHTA and CDR2 FQGTGA. The CDR3 protein is CASSLTTGGYTEAFF. CDR3 coding DNA: TGTGCCAGCAGCTTAACGACAGGGGGCTACACTGAAGCTTTCTTT.

The V gene is TRBV5-5, the J gene TRBJ2-5; tentative D call: TRBD1 (6 bases). CDR3 length: 14 amino acids. CDR1 SGHKS and CDR2 YYEKEE come from the germline V gene (reference sequence). V dropped 2 bases and J dropped 3 bases, with 11 bases sitting between them. CDR3: CASSLLTGKETQYF. DNA of the CDR3: TGTGCCAGCAGCTTACTAACAGGGAAAGAGACCCAGTACTTC.

The chain has TRBV6-6 and TRBJ2-5, with 9 bases identical to TRBD2. Per the germline V gene, CDR1 is MNHNY and CDR2 is SVGAGI (reference sequence). V dropped 8 bases and J dropped 5; count of bases not matched to a gene: 9. The CDR3 runs to 14 residues. The CDR3 coding sequence is TGTGCCAGCCGAAAGCGGGAGGCCTATGAGACCCAGTACTTC. Amino acid sequence: CASRKREAYETQYF.

This CDR3 reads CASSLLAATRTAGRIGLRGYEQYF. The DNA for the CDR3 is TGTGCCAGCAGTTTATTAGCCGCTACACGTACGGCAGGGCGGATCGGGTTACGGGGCTACGAGCAGTACTTC. The V gene is TRBV28, the J gene TRBJ2-7; the D gene could be TRBD1 or TRBD2 (5 bases each). V gave up 1 base and J gave up 3 bases, with 40 bases separating them. Germline values: CDR1 MDHEN, CDR2 SYDVKM. The CDR3 runs 24 residues.

This clone occurred a few times. The J gene is TRBJ2-3, the V gene TRBV30; 14 bases are a match to TRBD2. The CDR3 consists of 15 residues. Per the germline V gene, CDR1 is GTSNPN and CDR2 is SVGIG (reference sequence). The V segment lost 5 bases and the J segment 4 bases; nucleotides outside the gene matches: 5. The CDR3, as DNA: TGTGCCTGGGCGAGGGGACTAGCGGGGGCAGATACGCAGTATTTT. It yields the protein CAWARGLAGADTQYF.

The chain combines TRBV10-1 with TRBJ2-7, with 14 bases fitting TRBD2. The CDR3 spans 14 residues. The ends lost 8 bases at V and 4 bases at J; junction bases unmatched: 4. Germline V lookup: CDR1 WNHNN, CDR2 SYGVQD (reference sequence). In DNA form, the CDR3 reads TGCGCCAGCGGGACTAGCGGGAGTCTGTACGAGCAGTACTTC. It specifies CASGTSGSLYEQYF.